The entry that follows covers one T cell receptor (beta chain) sequence. It has no known antigen specificity. No base quality values were provided; no much bigger clone lies one nucleotide off. The data belong to a study of shared clonotypes between healthy human individuals (dated by TCRdb to 2018 to 2021). Regarding the research as a whole: A couple of women and three men aged 18 to 49 years were included in the cohort. For each donor, CD4 naive and CD4 memory were each given three plates, CD8 naive was given two plates, and CD8 memory was given one plate. To estimate repertoire size and how much clonotypes are shared between individuals, the study performed deep sequencing of blood TCR repertoires from roughly five healthy adults. To increase sequencing depth and limit assay-specific biases, different laboratories used diverse techniques to prepare libraries and sequence TCR repertoires. Each donor's leukapheresis produced roughly between about 0.9 and 9.5 billion PBMCs. Overall study results and their limits: Because the study included a small number of donors, the genetic and exposure-history diversity represented was limited. Across a few donors, around 5.4% of naive CD4, 3% to 3.5% of naive CD8, around 2.5% of memory CD4, and 0.3% to 0.45% of memory CD8 clonotypes were shared. Based on pairwise subsampling, the degree of clonotype sharing among donors was expected to be affected by sequencing depth. Compared with non-shared clonotypes, the clonotypes found in all four sorted-subset donors had higher generation probabilities. Sampling was restricted to blood, and TCR repertoires in tissue are likely to differ from TCR repertoires in blood. Naive subsets generally had larger estimated clonotype richness than memory subsets did. Incomplete sequencing was indicated by rarefaction of sorted-subset datasets, despite the large sequencing depth.

Using the deep immunoSEQ assay, TCR CDR3 regions were amplified from genomic DNA by multiplex PCR. Extracted genomic DNA from each cell subset was distributed evenly across all wells of several immunoSEQ 96-well plates, and each plate was treated as a replicate. For sorted subsets, roughly 200 ng of genomic DNA, equivalent to tens of thousands of T cell genomes, went into each replicate PCR. The purified libraries were quantified using a Qubit 3.0 fluorometer, sized with a Bioanalyzer 2100, and then quantified again using the KAPA Library Quantification kit. Every immunoSEQ 96-well plate was sequenced on a dedicated single-read 150-cycle Illumina NextSeq 550 flow cell. The paper's data handling went like this. The immunoSEQ output contained only junctional sequences without quality scores, so filtering could not match that applied to full-length reads. Sequences were annotated with PyIR, a Python wrapper for IgBLAST v1.9, using IMGT germline references to assign V/J genes and CDR3. Any read was removed if the V/J assignment was weak (E-value above 1e-6), the CDR3 was missing, or the read contained stop codons, out-of-frame junctions, or ambiguous translated residues. V3J clonotypes were defined by identical inferred V gene, J gene, and CDR3 amino acid sequence. Percentage overlap between repertoires was calculated by dividing the number of shared unique clonotypes by the size of the smaller repertoire. RTK rarefaction, the Chao1 estimator, and Recon v2.1 estimates of unobserved clonotypes were used to assess repertoire richness. OLGA was used to compute generation probabilities for all TCRbeta clonotypes that the gDNA method yielded from several donors. TCRdb mirrors the immuneACCESS table, restricted to in-frame sequences. Some clones are absent from its copies; in checked studies, under half trace to an unresolved V gene, and the reason for the others is unknown. D and trimming come from the DNA, and the V and J calls and clone size come from that table. In all, the sample holds some 2.1 million clones, and 85% to 95% of those were seen once. Over 1.5% of the sample goes to the ten largest clones.

Looking up the germline V gene yields CDR1 MNHEY and CDR2 SVGAGI. The CDR3 has 13 amino acids, counting the end cysteine and phenylalanine. This entry keeps only the CDR3 DNA: 39 bases, framed from base 1. V lost 8 bases and J lost 6 bases, and the count of bases not matched to a germline gene is 8. For the CD8 naive samples, CD45RO-negative cells were positively selected for CCR7, yielding a CD45RA+CCR7+ population from which TemRA cells were excluded. Donors were healthy HIV-negative adults with no recently reported acute infections or vaccinations. All donors were Caucasian adults living in Nashville, Tennessee, USA. Blood was obtained by leukapheresis, after which PBMCs were separated by Ficoll-Histopaque density gradient centrifugation and cryopreserved in liquid nitrogen vapor phase. Purity and quantity of every magnetically sorted T cell population were checked by analytical flow cytometry. Genomic DNA was isolated from every sorted fraction and measured by UV absorbance on a Nanodrop 2000c.

The sample taken for sequencing was naive CD8+ T cells from PBMCs. This sample's cell subset or site label indicates: CD45RA+CCR7+. This sequence originates from a man younger than 30 in good health. Some clones in this sample may be carry-over from other donors' samples. The sequence joins TRBV6-5 to TRBJ2-7, with 9 bases matching TRBD2. The CDR3 region has the sequence CASLAGLTGEQYF. The sequenced DNA: TGTGCCAGCCTAGCGGGATTAACTGGCGAGCAGTACTTC.